This paragraph covers one T cell receptor beta chain sequence. Its antigen is not identified. The data derive from a study of CD8 T cells in ankylosing spondylitis. With molecular barcodes, quantitative 5'-RACE was used to make the TCR beta libraries. TCRdb re-derived calls from the 5' RACE reads in MiXCR, one entry per CDR3 protein. The repertoire holds 100,000 to 150,000 distinct CDR3 sequences, with about a tenth as singletons. Germline V gene data show CDR1 as KGHDR and CDR2 as SFDVKD. The V end lost 7 bases, the J end lost 1 base, and 20 bases lay between the germline ends. The CDR3 consists of 17 residues. Regarding the study as a whole: Matched ankylosing spondylitis synovial fluid reportedly contained a significantly enriched population of disease-linked clones. Reactive arthritis synovial fluid and blood were previously reported to contain some motif variants.

The clonotype was recovered from a male donor with ankylosing spondylitis or in good health (not recorded which). V is TRBV24-1 and J is TRBJ2-3; D is undetermined. Sequenced input: blood, either unsorted or a sorted T cell fraction (not recorded which). The CDR3 nucleotides are TGTGCCACCAGCGGCCAGTCCGAGAACCTACGCACAGATACGCAGTATTTT. Translated, it gives CATSGQSENLRTDTQYF.